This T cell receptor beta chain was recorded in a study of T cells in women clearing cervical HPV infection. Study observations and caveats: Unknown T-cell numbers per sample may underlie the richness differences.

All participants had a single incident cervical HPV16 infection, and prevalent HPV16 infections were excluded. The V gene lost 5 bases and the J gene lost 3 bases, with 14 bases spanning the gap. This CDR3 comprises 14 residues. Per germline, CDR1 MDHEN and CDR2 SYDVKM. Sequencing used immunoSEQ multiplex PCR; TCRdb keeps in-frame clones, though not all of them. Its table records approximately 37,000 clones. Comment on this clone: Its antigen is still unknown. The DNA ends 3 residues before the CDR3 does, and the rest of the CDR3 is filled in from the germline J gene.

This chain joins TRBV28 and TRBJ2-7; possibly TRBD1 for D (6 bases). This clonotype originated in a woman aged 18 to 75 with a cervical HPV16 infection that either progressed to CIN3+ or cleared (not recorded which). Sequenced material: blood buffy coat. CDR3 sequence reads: CASSTRDNLYEQYF. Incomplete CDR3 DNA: TGTGCCAGCAGTACCCGGGACAACCTCTACGAG.